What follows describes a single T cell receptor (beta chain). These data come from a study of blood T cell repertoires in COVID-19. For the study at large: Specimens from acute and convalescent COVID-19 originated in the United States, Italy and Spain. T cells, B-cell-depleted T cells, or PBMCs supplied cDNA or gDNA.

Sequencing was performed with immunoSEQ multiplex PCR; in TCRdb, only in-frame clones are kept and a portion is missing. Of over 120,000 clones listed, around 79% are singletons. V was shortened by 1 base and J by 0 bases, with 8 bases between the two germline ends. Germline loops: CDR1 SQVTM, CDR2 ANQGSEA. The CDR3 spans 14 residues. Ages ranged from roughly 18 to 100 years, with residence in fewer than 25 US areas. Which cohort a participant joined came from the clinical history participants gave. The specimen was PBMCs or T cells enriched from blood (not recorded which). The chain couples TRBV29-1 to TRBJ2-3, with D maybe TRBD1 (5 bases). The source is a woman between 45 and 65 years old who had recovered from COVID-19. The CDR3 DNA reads TGCAGCGTTGAAGGCCAGGGTAGCACAGATACGCAGTATTTT. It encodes CSVEGQGSTDTQYF.